The 3 T cell receptor beta chains below were found in one sample sequenced in a study of control samples from healthy donors and cancer patients. The data were produced by immunoSEQ multiplex PCR, yet TCRdb's version contains in-frame clones alone and is incomplete. This table holds 63,000 or so clones, roughly 90% found once. Sequenced sample: PBMCs. Receptor source: a man aged 60 to 69 with colorectal cancer.

The chain links TRBV6-1 to TRBJ1-6; D unclear. The CDR3 consists of 13 residues. CDR1 is MNHNS, CDR2 SASEGT, per germline. V lost 3 bases and J 7 bases, leaving 7 bases between the germline ends. The CDR3 protein is CASSEVNNSPLHF. In nucleotides, the CDR3 is TGTGCCAGCAGTGAGGTTAACAATTCACCCCTCCACTTT.

This chain connects TRBV19 to TRBJ2-6; TRBD2 might be the D (6 bases). The V and J ends lost 10 bases and 0 bases respectively, with 19 bases between them. CDR3 size: 17 residues. Germline V lookup: CDR1 LNHDA, CDR2 SQIVND (reference sequence). CDR3 bases: TGTGCCACCTCCCGGGGGACGGGTAGCTCTGGGGCCAACGTCCTGACTTTC. Translation gives CATSRGTGSSGANVLTF.

The chain links TRBV15 to TRBJ2-3; tentative D call: TRBD1 (7 bases). This CDR3 region has 13 residues. The germline V gene has CDR1 LNHNV and CDR2 YYDKDF (reference sequence). Trimming removed 4 bases at V and 8 bases at J, with 13 bases between. The CDR3 reads CATSTRGATTQYF. The CDR3 DNA is TGTGCCACCAGCACCAGGGGGGCAACTACGCAGTATTTT.